The clone carrying this T cell receptor beta chain came up many times. The antigen is undetermined. The germline V gene has CDR1 DFQATT and CDR2 SNEGSKA (reference sequence). Trimming removed 5 bases at V and 0 bases at J, with 16 bases between. There are 16 residues in the CDR3. These data come from a study of T cell repertoires in cytomegalovirus infection. In the study overall: It was the public TCR beta signatures that indicated both CMV infection and matching HLA type. Overall study findings and caveats: There were HLA-C-restricted CMV-specific TCR beta clonotypes dominating the ex vivo response. Accumulated public TCR beta family frequency recognized individuals carrying CMV together with the relevant HLA.

One entry per CDR3 protein results from TCRdb running MiXCR on the reads. Among 150,000 or so distinct CDR3 sequences, 5% to 6.5% were seen once, and the ten largest hold around 17%. This clonotype was obtained from a human donor in good health (CMV status not recorded). Some clones in this sample may be carry-over from other donors' samples. V and J are TRBV20-1 and TRBJ2-2; TRBD2 might be the D (6 bases). Material for sequencing was PBMCs. The CDR3 sequence: CSAFLPGLPNTGELFF. Here the CDR3 DNA reads TGCAGTGCTTTCCTACCGGGACTCCCGAACACCGGGGAGCTGTTTTTT.